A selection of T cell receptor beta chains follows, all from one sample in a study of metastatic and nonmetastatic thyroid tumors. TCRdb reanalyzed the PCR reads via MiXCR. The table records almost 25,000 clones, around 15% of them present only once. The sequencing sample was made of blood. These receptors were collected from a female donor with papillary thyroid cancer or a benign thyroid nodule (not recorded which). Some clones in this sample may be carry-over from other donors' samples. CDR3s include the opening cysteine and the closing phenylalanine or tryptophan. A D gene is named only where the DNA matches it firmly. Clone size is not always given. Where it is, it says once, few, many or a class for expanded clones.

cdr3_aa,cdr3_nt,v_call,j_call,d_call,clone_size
CSARVGGITEAFF,TGCAGTGCTAGAGTCGGGGGTATCACTGAAGCTTTCTTT,TRBV20-1,TRBJ1-1,-,many
CASSQTGGHQPQHF,TGTGCCAGTAGCCAGACAGGGGGGCATCAGCCCCAGCATTTT,TRBV19,TRBJ1-5,TRBD1,many
CASSTGGRELFF,TGTGCCAGCAGCACAGGGGGCCGGGAGCTGTTTTTT,TRBV12-3/TRBV12-4,TRBJ2-2,TRBD1,-
CASSSQRDRQQETQYF,TGTGCCAGCAGCTCACAACGGGACAGGCAACAAGAGACCCAGTACTTC,TRBV5-4,TRBJ2-5,TRBD1,few
CASSRSGLSEYGYTF,TGTGCCAGTAGTCGGTCAGGCCTCTCGGAGTATGGCTACACCTTC,TRBV19,TRBJ1-2,-,many
CASRLAGRTDTQYF,TGTGCCAGTAGACTAGCGGGGCGCACAGATACGCAGTATTTT,TRBV5-5,TRBJ2-3,TRBD2,many
CASSPGSMGTQYF,TGTGCCAGTAGTCCCGGGTCTATGGGTACGCAGTATTTT,TRBV19,TRBJ2-3,-,-
CSARVSYETQYF,TGCAGTGCTAGAGTATCGTACGAGACCCAGTACTTC,TRBV20-1,TRBJ2-5,-,many
CASSASLAGITDTQYF,TGTGCCAGTAGTGCAAGCCTAGCAGGAATCACAGATACGCAGTATTTT,TRBV19,TRBJ2-3,-,-
CASSPGGEEKLFF,TGTGCCAGCAGCCCAGGGGGTGAGGAAAAACTGTTTTTT,TRBV3-1,TRBJ1-4,TRBD1,-
CSAEGAGRLRTSTDTQYF,TGCAGTGCCGAAGGAGCCGGACGCCTACGAACGAGCACAGATACGCAGTATTTT,TRBV20-1,TRBJ2-3,-,many
CAGRTGTVDEQFF,TGTGCCGGCAGGACAGGGACAGTCGATGAGCAGTTCTTC,TRBV6-1,TRBJ2-1,TRBD1,many
CASSSGQGVISYGYTF,TGCGCCAGCAGCTCCGGACAGGGTGTCATCAGTTATGGCTACACCTTC,TRBV5-1,TRBJ1-2,TRBD1,once
CASSPIPHSPLHF,TGTGCCAGCAGTCCCATCCCGCACTCACCCCTCCACTTT,TRBV2,TRBJ1-6,-,medium-sized
CSARGASGIDTQYF,TGCAGTGCTAGGGGGGCTAGCGGGATAGATACGCAGTATTTT,TRBV20-1,TRBJ2-3,TRBD2,-
CASSLRQGSVEKLFF,TGTGCCAGCAGCTTACGGCAGGGGTCGGTGGAAAAACTGTTTTTT,TRBV7-9,TRBJ1-4,-,many
CASNPAGTDTQYF,TGTGCCAGCAACCCAGCAGGCACAGATACGCAGTATTTT,TRBV28,TRBJ2-3,-,many